Listed here are 30 T cell receptor beta chains from one sample, sequenced in a study of CXCR3-negative and CXCR3-positive naive CD8 T cells. Whole-study results and caveats: Higher TRB CDR3 hydrophobicity marked CXCR3-positive naive cells relative to CXCR3-negative naive cells.

These TCRs' antigens remain unknown. 5' RACE with UMI labels generated the TRB cDNA libraries. TCRdb re-called the 5' RACE reads and catalogs CDR3 proteins one per entry, DNA excluded. Its clone listing holds fewer than 140,000 distinct CDR3 sequences. Sample: naive CXCR3+ CD8+ T cells from blood. Subset indicated: CD45RO-CCR7+CD27+CD95- naive CD8+ T cells expressing CXCR3 (TNR3+). The origin of the receptors is a human donor in good health. Some clones in this sample may be carry-over from other donors' samples.

CDR3 region: CASSLTGDQNTQYF. The V gene is TRBV7-9, the J gene TRBJ2-3; absent DNA, TCRdb's TRBD1 call cannot be checked. The germline gives CDR1 SEHNR, CDR2 FQNEAQ (reference sequence). The CDR3 has 14 residues.

The rearrangement links TRBV29-1 to TRBJ2-7; checking the TCRdb D call of TRBD1 is not possible without DNA. CDR1 is SQVTM and CDR2 is ANQGSEA in the germline V gene. This CDR3 spans 12 amino acids. The CDR3 sequence is CSAATDSYEQYF.

This sequence joins TRBV7-9 and TRBJ2-2; TCRdb picks TRBD1, but there is no DNA to check that call. The germline V gene encodes CDR1 SEHNR and CDR2 FQNEAQ (reference sequence). This CDR3 has 17 residues. This chain's CDR3 is CASSSRVGASNTGELFF.

V is TRBV14 and J is TRBJ2-7; the D call of TRBD2 rests on TCRdb alone, since no DNA is present to check it. Germline V gene lookup returns CDR1 SGHDN and CDR2 FVKESK. The CDR3 sequence is 14 residues long. CDR3: CASSPGLEHYEQYF.

This chain joins TRBV20-1 and TRBJ2-1; TCRdb lists TRBD2, though no DNA is available to test this call. The V gene's germline CDR1 is DFQATT and CDR2 SNEGSKA (reference sequence). CDR3 length: 14 amino acids. CDR3 sequence reads: CSARPSGNYNEQFF.

The rearrangement joins TRBV7-8 to TRBJ2-7. The CDR3 covers 16 residues. Germline loops: CDR1 SGHVS, CDR2 FQNEAQ. The CDR3 protein is CASSLDSREIYYEQYF.

The rearrangement links TRBV6-2 or TRBV6-3 to TRBJ2-7; the TCRdb D gene call, TRBD1, has no DNA to confirm it. Germline values: CDR1 MNHEY, CDR2 SVGEGT. The CDR3 runs 15 residues. This chain's CDR3 is CASSYSTGGVDEQYF.

V and J are TRBV14 and TRBJ2-7; the TCRdb call, TRBD2, lacks DNA for checking. The CDR3 runs to 14 residues. Germline V gene data show CDR1 as SGHDN and CDR2 as FVKESK. CDR3 sequence: CASSPYGLAGEQYF.

J is TRBJ1-2 and V is TRBV24-1; lacking DNA, the TRBD1 call made by TCRdb goes unchecked. The CDR3 has 16 amino acids. Germline CDR1 is KGHDR and CDR2 is SFDVKD. CDR3 amino acids: CATRGAWTDPSYGYTF.

V usage is TRBV29-1 and J usage is TRBJ2-7; the D call of TRBD1 rests on TCRdb alone, since no DNA is present to check it. CDR1 and CDR2 from the germline V gene are SQVTM and ANQGSEA. The CDR3 has 13 amino acids. The CDR3 here is CSAQTGGSYEQYF.

The J gene is TRBJ2-1, the V gene TRBV7-6; TCRdb lists TRBD2, though no DNA is available to test this call. The germline CDR1 and CDR2 sequences are SGHVS and FNYEAQ. The CDR3 has 15 residues. CDR3 residues: CASSFGTSGINEQFF.

This sequence joins TRBV28 and TRBJ1-5. CDR3 size: 14 residues. Per the germline V gene, CDR1 is MDHEN and CDR2 is SYDVKM. This CDR3 is CASSFGELNQPQHF.

J is TRBJ2-3 and V is TRBV7-2; TCRdb returns TRBD1, unconfirmable since there is no DNA. Germline CDR1 is SGHTA and CDR2 is FQGNSA. CDR3 length: 15 residues. The CDR3 is CARTRGGLGTDTQYF.

The CDR3 protein is CASSQELGATYEQYF. The V call is TRBV4-1, the J call TRBJ2-7; the TRBD1 assignment by TCRdb is unverifiable without DNA. Germline V gene data show CDR1 as MGHRA and CDR2 as YSYEKL. This CDR3 has 15 amino acids.

The chain has TRBV20-1 and TRBJ2-1; absent DNA, TCRdb's TRBD2 call cannot be checked. The CDR3 runs to 18 residues. Germline V gene sequence: CDR1 DFQATT, CDR2 SNEGSKA (reference sequence). The CDR3 sequence is CSASLGTSGTGLNNEQFF.

The chain links TRBV11-2 to TRBJ2-1. The CDR3 spans 15 residues. Germline V gene data show CDR1 as SGHAT and CDR2 as FQNNGV. The CDR3 sequence: CASSLIGGSYNEQFF.

The chain combines TRBV12-3 or TRBV12-4 with TRBJ2-1; TCRdb's D call of TRBD1 is untestable without DNA. The CDR3 consists of 16 residues. The CDR3 loop reads CASKLRPAVSYNEQFF.

This chain connects TRBV25-1 to TRBJ2-1; TCRdb's D call, TRBD1, is unchecked because there is no DNA. Germline lookup yields CDR1 MGHDK and CDR2 SYGVNS. CDR3 length: 15 residues. This CDR3 is CASSESGASYNEQFF. Combining the CDR3 with reference TRBV25-1 and TRBJ2-1 gives the whole variable domain EADIYQTPRYLVIGTGKKITLECSQTMGHDKMYWYQQDPGMELHLIHYSYGVNSTEKGDLSSESTVSRIRTEHFPLTLESARPSHTSQYLCASSESGASYNEQFFGPGTRLTVL.

The V call is TRBV7-6, the J call TRBJ2-7; TCRdb's D call, TRBD1, is unchecked because there is no DNA. CDR1 and CDR2 from the germline V gene are SGHVS and FNYEAQ. The CDR3 covers 15 residues. The CDR3 reads CASSLAEGQSYEQYF.

The rearrangement joins TRBV5-1 to TRBJ2-1; the TRBD2 assignment by TCRdb is unverifiable without DNA. The CDR3 has 15 amino acids. CDR1 SGHRS and CDR2 YFSETQ come from the germline V gene. The CDR3 loop reads CASSDGTSGYNEQFF. The whole variable domain, remainder taken from reference TRBV5-1 and TRBJ2-1, is KAGVTQTPRYLIKTRGQQVTLSCSPISGHRSVSWYQQTPGQGLQFLFEYFSETQRNKGNFPGRFSGRQFSNSRSEMNVSTLELGDSALYLCASSDGTSGYNEQFFGPGTRLTVL.

This sequence joins TRBV7-2 and TRBJ2-3; the TCRdb D gene call, TRBD1, has no DNA to confirm it. The germline CDR1 and CDR2 sequences are SGHTA and FQGNSA. The CDR3 contains 16 residues. CDR3 amino acids: CASSLDPGGRPDTQYF.

The chain combines TRBV7-2 with TRBJ2-7; TCRdb reports TRBD1, a call that lacks DNA to check it against. Germline values: CDR1 SGHTA, CDR2 FQGNSA. This CDR3 comprises 18 residues. CDR3 amino acids: CASSLPVTGGNPLYEQYF.

V gene TRBV5-1 combines with J gene TRBJ2-1; TCRdb picks TRBD2, but there is no DNA to check that call. The CDR3 has 17 residues. The V gene's germline CDR1 is SGHRS and CDR2 YFSETQ. CDR3 protein: CASSQTGTSGGDNEQFF.

The V gene is TRBV5-1, the J gene TRBJ1-2; TCRdb returns TRBD1, unconfirmable since there is no DNA. The germline CDR1 and CDR2 sequences are SGHRS and YFSETQ. The CDR3 covers 15 residues. CDR3 in amino acids: CASSVKGTDNYGYTF.

This chain connects TRBV30 to TRBJ1-1; as DNA is missing, the TRBD1 call by TCRdb cannot be tested. The germline V gene has CDR1 GTSNPN and CDR2 SVGIG (reference sequence). The CDR3 has 13 amino acids. This CDR3 is CAWSASTEREAFF.

The gene calls are TRBV12-3 or TRBV12-4 and TRBJ2-3. This CDR3 has 14 amino acids. This CDR3 is CASSPSGYTDTQYF.

The chain combines TRBV20-1 with TRBJ2-1; TCRdb calls TRBD2, which cannot be checked without DNA. CDR1 and CDR2 from the germline V gene are DFQATT and SNEGSKA (reference sequence). The CDR3 is 15 residues long. The CDR3 loop is CSATPGLAVGNEQFF.

The V gene is TRBV7-9, the J gene TRBJ2-7. The germline CDR1 and CDR2 sequences are SEHNR and FQNEAQ (reference sequence). The CDR3 sequence is 13 residues long. The CDR3 sequence: CASSLQGFDEQYF. The full variable domain, completed using reference TRBV7-9 and TRBJ2-7, is DTGVSQNPRHKITKRGQNVTFRCDPISEHNRLYWYRQTLGQGPEFLTYFQNEAQLEKSRLLSDRFSAERPKGSFSTLEIQRTEQGDSAMYLCASSLQGFDEQYFGPGTRLTVT.

V is TRBV7-3 and J is TRBJ2-2; TCRdb calls TRBD1, which cannot be checked without DNA. The CDR3 consists of 14 residues. Germline CDR1 SGHTA, CDR2 FQGTGA. CDR3 sequence: CASTETGGVGDLFF.

CDR3 amino acids: CSVGGTEGASYEQYF. The rearrangement uses TRBV29-1 and TRBJ2-7; TCRdb gives TRBD1 as the D gene, but with no DNA this cannot be confirmed. The CDR3 consists of 15 residues. From germline, CDR1 is SQVTM and CDR2 ANQGSEA.